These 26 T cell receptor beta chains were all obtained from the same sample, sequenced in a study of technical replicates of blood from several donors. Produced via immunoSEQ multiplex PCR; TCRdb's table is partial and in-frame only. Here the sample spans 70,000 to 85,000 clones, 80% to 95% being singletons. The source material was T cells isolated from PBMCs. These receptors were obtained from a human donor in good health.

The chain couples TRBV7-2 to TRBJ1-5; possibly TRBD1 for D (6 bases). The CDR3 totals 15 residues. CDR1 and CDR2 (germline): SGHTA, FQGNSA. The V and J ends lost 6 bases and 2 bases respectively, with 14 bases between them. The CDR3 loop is CASRPPGDGNQPQHF. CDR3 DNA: TGTGCCAGCAGACCGCCAGGGGATGGCAATCAGCCCCAGCATTTT.

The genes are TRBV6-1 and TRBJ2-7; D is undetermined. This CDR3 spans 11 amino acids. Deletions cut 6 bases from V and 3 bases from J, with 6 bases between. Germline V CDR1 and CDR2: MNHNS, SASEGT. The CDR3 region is CASRRNYEQYF. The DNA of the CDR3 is TGTGCCAGCAGGAGGAACTACGAGCAGTACTTC.

This chain's CDR3 is CSGTGLVGEKLFF. CDR3 bases: TGCAGCGGGACAGGGCTTGTCGGTGAAAAACTGTTTTTT. The chain is built from TRBV29-1 and TRBJ1-4, with 8 nucleotides matching TRBD1. Losses at the gene ends were 7 bases for V and 7 bases for J; bases not matched to a gene: 8. There are 13 residues in the CDR3. Germline V gene data show CDR1 as SQVTM and CDR2 as ANQGSEA.

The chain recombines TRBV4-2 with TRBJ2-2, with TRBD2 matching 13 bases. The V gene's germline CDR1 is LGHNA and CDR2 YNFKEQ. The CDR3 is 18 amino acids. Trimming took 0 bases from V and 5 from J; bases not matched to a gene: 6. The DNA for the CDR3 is TGTGCCAGCAGCCAAGATGCGGGACTAGCGGGAATTACCGGGGAGCTGTTTTTT. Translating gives CASSQDAGLAGITGELFF.

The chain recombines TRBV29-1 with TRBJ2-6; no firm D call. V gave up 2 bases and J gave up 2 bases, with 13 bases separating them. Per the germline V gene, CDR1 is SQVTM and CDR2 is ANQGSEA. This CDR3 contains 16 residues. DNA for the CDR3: TGCAGCGTTGAATCCAGCGTCGAGGCTGGGGCCAACGTCCTGACTTTC. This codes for CSVESSVEAGANVLTF.

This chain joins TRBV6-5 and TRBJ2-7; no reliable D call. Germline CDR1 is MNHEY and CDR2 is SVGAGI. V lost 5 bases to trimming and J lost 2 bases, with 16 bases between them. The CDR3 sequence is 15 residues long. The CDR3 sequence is CASSPSIPGTYEQYF. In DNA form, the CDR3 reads TGTGCCAGCAGTCCGTCGATTCCAGGTACCTACGAGCAGTACTTC.

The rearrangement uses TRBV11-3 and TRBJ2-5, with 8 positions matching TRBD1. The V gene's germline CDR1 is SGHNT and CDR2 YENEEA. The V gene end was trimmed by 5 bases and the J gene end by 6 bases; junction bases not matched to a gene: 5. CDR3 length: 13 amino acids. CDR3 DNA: TGTGCCAGCAGCCCAGGACAGGGAAAGACCCAGTACTTC. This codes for CASSPGQGKTQYF.

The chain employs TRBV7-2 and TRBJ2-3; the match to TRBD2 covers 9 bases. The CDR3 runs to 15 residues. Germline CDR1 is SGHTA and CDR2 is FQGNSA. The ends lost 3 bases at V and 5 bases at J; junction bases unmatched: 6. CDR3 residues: CASSFSGGPIDTQYF. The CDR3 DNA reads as TGTGCCAGCAGCTTTAGCGGGGGCCCGATAGATACGCAGTATTTT.

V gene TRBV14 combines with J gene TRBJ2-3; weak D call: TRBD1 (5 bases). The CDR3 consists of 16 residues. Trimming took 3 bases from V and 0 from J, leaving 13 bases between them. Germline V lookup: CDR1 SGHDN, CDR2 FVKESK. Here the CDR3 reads CASSHVQGSSTDTQYF. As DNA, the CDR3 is TGTGCCAGCAGCCACGTTCAGGGATCTAGCACAGATACGCAGTATTTT. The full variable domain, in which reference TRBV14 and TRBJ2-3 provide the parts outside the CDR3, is EAGVTQFPSHSVIEKGQTVTLRCDPISGHDNLYWYRRVMGKEIKFLLHFVKESKQDESGMPNNRFLAERTGGTYSTLKVQPAELEDSGVYFCASSHVQGSSTDTQYFGPGTRLTVL.

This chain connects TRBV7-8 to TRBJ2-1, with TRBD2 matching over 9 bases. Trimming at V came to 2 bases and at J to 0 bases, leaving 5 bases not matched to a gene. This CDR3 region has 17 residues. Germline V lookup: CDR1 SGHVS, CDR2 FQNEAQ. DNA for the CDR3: TGTGCCAGCAGCTTACTTGCGGGAGGGAGCTCCTACAATGAGCAGTTCTTC. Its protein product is CASSLLAGGSSYNEQFF.

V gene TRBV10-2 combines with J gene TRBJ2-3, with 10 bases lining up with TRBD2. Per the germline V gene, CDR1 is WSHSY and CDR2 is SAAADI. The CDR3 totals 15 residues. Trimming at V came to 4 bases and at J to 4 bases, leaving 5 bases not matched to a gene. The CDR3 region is CASSAALAGADTQYF. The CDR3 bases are TGCGCCAGCAGTGCGGCCCTAGCGGGGGCAGATACGCAGTATTTT.

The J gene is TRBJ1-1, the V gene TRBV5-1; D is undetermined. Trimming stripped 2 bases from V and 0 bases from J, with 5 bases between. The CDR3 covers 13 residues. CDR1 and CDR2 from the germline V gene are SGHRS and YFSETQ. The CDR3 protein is CASSFGLNTEAFF. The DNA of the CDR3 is TGCGCCAGCAGCTTCGGTCTGAACACTGAAGCTTTCTTT.

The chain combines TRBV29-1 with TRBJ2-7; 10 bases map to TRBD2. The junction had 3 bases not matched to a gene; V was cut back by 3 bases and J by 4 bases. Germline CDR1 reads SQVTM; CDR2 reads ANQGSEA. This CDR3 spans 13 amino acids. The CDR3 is CSVEGLAKYEQYF. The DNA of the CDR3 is TGCAGCGTTGAGGGACTAGCGAAATACGAGCAGTACTTC.

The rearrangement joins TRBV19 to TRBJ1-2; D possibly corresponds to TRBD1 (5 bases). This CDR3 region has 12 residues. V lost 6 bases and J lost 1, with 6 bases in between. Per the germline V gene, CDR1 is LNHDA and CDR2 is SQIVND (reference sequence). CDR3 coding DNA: TGTGCCAGTAGAGGGGATAACTATGGCTACACCTTC. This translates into CASRGDNYGYTF.

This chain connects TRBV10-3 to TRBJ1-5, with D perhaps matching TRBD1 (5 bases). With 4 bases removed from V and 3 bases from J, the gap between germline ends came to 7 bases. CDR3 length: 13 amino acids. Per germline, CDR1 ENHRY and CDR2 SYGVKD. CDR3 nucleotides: TGTGCCATCAGTGGACAGCTCAATCAGCCCCAGCATTTT. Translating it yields CAISGQLNQPQHF.

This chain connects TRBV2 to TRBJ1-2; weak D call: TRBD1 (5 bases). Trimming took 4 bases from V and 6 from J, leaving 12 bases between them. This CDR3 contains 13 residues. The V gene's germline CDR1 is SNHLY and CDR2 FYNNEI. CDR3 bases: TGTGCCAGCAGTGTGGGGGAGGAAGATGGCTACACCTTC. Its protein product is CASSVGEEDGYTF.

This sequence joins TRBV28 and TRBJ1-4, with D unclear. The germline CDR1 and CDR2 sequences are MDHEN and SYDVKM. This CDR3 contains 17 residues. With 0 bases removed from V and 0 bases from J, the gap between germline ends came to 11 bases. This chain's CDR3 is CASSLWRERATNEKLFF. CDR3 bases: TGTGCCAGCAGTTTATGGCGCGAGCGGGCAACTAATGAAAAACTGTTTTTT.

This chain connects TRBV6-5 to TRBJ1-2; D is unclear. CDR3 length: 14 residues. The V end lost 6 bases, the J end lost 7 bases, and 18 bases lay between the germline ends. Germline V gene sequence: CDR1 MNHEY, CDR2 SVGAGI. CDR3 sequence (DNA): TGTGCCAGCAGGGGCCTCACCTATATCGGTGGCTACACCTTC. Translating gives CASRGLTYIGGYTF.

The CDR3 region is CAWMGKGRNTGELFF. DNA for the CDR3: TGTGCCTGGATGGGAAAGGGGCGTAACACCGGGGAGCTGTTTTTT. The chain employs TRBV30 and TRBJ2-2, with TRBD1 as a possible D gene (5 bases). The CDR3 is made up of 15 amino acids. Germline assignment: CDR1 GTSNPN and CDR2 SVGIG (reference sequence). The germline V and J ends were trimmed by 4 bases and 2 bases, with 14 bases remaining between them.

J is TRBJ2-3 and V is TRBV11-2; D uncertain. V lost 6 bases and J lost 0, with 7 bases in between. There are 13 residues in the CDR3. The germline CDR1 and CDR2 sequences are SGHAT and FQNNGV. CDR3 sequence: CASRRSSTDTQYF. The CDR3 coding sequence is TGTGCCAGCAGGCGCTCTAGCACAGATACGCAGTATTTT.

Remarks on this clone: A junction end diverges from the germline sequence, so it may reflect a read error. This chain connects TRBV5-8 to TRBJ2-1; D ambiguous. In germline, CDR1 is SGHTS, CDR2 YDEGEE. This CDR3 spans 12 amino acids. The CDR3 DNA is TGTGCCAGCAGCTTGGTCTACAGTGAGCAGTTCTTC. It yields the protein CASSLVYSEQFF.

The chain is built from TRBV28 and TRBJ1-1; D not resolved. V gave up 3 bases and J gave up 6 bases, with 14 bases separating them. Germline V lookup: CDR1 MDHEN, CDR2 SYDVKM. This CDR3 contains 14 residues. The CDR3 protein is CASSFSFWAAEAFF. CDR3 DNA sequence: TGTGCCAGCAGTTTTTCATTTTGGGCCGCTGAAGCTTTCTTT. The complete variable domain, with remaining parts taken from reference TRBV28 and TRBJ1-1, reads DVKVTQSSRYLVKRTGEKVFLECVQDMDHENMFWYRQDPGLGLRLIYFSYDVKMKEKGDIPEGYSVSREKKERFSLILESASTNQTSMYLCASSFSFWAAEAFFGQGTRLTVV.

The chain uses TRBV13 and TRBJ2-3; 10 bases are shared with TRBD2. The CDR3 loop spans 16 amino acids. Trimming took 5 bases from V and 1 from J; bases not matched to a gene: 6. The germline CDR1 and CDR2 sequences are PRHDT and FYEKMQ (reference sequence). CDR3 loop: CASSPIAGGGTDTQYF. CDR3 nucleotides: TGTGCCAGCAGCCCAATAGCGGGAGGTGGCACAGATACGCAGTATTTT.

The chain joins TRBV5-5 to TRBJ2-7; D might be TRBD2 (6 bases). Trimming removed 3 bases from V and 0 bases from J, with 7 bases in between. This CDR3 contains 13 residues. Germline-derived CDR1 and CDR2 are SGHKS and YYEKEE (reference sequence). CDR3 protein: CASSWTISYEQYF. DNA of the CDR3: TGTGCCAGCAGCTGGACTATCTCCTACGAGCAGTACTTC.

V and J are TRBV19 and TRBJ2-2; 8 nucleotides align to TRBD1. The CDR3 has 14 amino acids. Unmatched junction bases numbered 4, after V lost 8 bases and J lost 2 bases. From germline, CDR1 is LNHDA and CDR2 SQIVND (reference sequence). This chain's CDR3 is CASLGQDNTGELFF. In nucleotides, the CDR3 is TGTGCCAGTCTGGGACAGGACAACACCGGGGAGCTGTTTTTT.

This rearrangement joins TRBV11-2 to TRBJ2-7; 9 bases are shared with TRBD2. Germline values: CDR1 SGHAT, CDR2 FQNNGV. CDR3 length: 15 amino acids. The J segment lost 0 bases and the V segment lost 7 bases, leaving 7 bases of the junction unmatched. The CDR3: CASISEREVSYEQYF. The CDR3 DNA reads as TGTGCCAGCATATCCGAGCGGGAGGTCTCCTACGAGCAGTACTTC.